A single sample is the source of the 27 T cell receptor beta chains below, sequenced in a study of tumor and adjacent non-tumor tissue in lung cancer. RNA was extracted from bulk tissue without any cell sorting. The library came from three nested PCR rounds adapted from ARM-PCR protocols. Each CDR3 protein is one row after TCRdb ran MiXCR on the multiplex PCR reads. The sample includes 85,000 to 100,000 distinct CDR3 sequences, about 66% seen only once; the top ten take around 16%. Sequencing was done on a sample of lung tumor tissue. The receptors were gathered from a man between 60 and 70 years old with non-small cell lung cancer.

This clonotype was picked up one time. The chain carries TRBV7-9 and TRBJ2-2, with D unclear. Germline assignment: CDR1 SEHNR and CDR2 FQNEAQ (reference sequence). The CDR3 contains 15 residues. The V end was cut by 1 base, the J end by 2 bases, with 8 bases between. The CDR3 reads CASSLDSRNTGELFF. The DNA for the CDR3 is TGTGCCAGCAGCTTAGATAGCCGAAACACCGGGGAGCTGTTTTTT.

The chain is built from TRBV20-1 and TRBJ1-5, with TRBD1 identical over 7 bases. The CDR3 totals 15 residues. V was clipped by 3 bases and J by 8 bases; unmatched bases: 13. Germline V gives CDR1 DFQATT, CDR2 SNEGSKA (reference sequence). The CDR3 reads CSASPTGNSSKPQHF. Written as DNA, the CDR3 is TGCAGTGCTAGCCCGACAGGGAATAGCAGTAAGCCCCAGCATTTT.

About this clonotype itself: Since no conserved phenylalanine or tryptophan closes the CDR3, a read error is the likely cause. The chain joins TRBV4-3 to TRBJ1-5, with unresolved D. CDR1 and CDR2 (germline): LGHNA, YSLEER. There are 13 residues in the CDR3. V lost 0 bases to trimming and J lost 5 bases, with 5 bases between them. CDR3 nucleotide sequence: TGCGCCAGCAGCCAAGAGTGGGATCAGCCCCAGCATTTA. Its protein product is CASSQEWDQPQHL.

The chain links TRBV29-1 to TRBJ2-5, with D tentatively TRBD1 (6 bases). The CDR3 runs 13 residues. Trimming removed 8 bases at V and 4 bases at J, with 17 bases between. Germline CDR1 reads SQVTM; CDR2 reads ANQGSEA. CDR3 residues: CSLAKGGRETQYF. The CDR3 nucleotides are TGCAGCCTAGCCAAAGGGGGAAGAGAGACCCAGTACTTC.

The sample holds one count of this clonotype. Being one base from a much bigger clone, this may be a read error. The CDR3 end shows no conserved phenylalanine or tryptophan, and so a read error is likely. The CDR3 DNA reads as TGCGCCAGCAGCTCCTCAGGGACTAATGAAGAACTGTTTTAT. Protein: CASSSSGTNEELFY. The rearrangement links TRBV5-1 to TRBJ1-4; D is perhaps TRBD1 (5 bases). Germline CDR1 SGHRS, CDR2 YFSETQ. CDR3 size: 14 residues.

For this clonotype: This may stem from a read error, because a much larger clone lies one nucleotide away. V is TRBV28 and J is TRBJ2-1; tentative D call: TRBD2 (5 bases). Germline V gene sequence: CDR1 MDHEN, CDR2 SYDVKM. CDR3 length: 17 residues. The V end lost 5 bases, the J end lost 5 bases, and 22 bases lay between the germline ends. Here the CDR3 reads CASSPHVGGRRNNEQFF. In DNA form, the CDR3 reads TGTGCCAGCAGTCCACACGTAGGTGGGAGAAGGAACAATGAGCAGTTCTTC.

Comment on this clonotype: A read error may produce the germline difference seen at one junction end. The chain uses TRBV12-3 or TRBV12-4 and TRBJ2-1; either TRBD1 or TRBD2 may fit D (7 bases each). The CDR3 totals 15 residues. Here the CDR3 reads CACSLRQGGDNEQFF. Written as DNA, the CDR3 is TGTGCCTGCAGTTTAAGACAGGGAGGGGACAATGAGCAATTCTTC.

About this clonotype: This could be a read error, since a much larger clone is one nucleotide away. The chain uses TRBV7-9 and TRBJ1-2; possible D gene TRBD1, 5 bases. From germline, CDR1 is SEHNR and CDR2 FQNEAQ (reference sequence). CDR3 length: 14 amino acids. V was pared by 8 bases and J by 4 bases, with 17 bases between. CDR3 sequence (DNA): TGTGCCAGCCGCCGGGGGATAGCCTCCTATGGCTACACCTTC. It translates to CASRRGIASYGYTF.

Comment on this clonotype: At one end, the junction sequence differs from germline, possibly due to a read error. The V call is TRBV19, the J call TRBJ1-2; the match to TRBD1 covers 9 bases. The CDR3 has 13 amino acids. Per germline, CDR1 LNHDA and CDR2 SQIVND (reference sequence). CDR3 sequence: CTSSIQGAGGYTF. The DNA of the CDR3 is TGTACCAGTAGTATACAGGGGGCAGGCGGCTACACCTTC.

The gene calls are TRBV29-1 and TRBJ2-1; 13 nucleotides line up with TRBD2. The CDR3 extends over 15 amino acids. The germline gives CDR1 SQVTM, CDR2 ANQGSEA. Germline trimming cut 5 bases from V and 6 bases from J; bases unmatched to any gene: 7. In nucleotides, the CDR3 is TGCAGCGTTAGAACTAGCGGGAGGGTCTCCAATGAGCAGTTCTTC. Translation: CSVRTSGRVSNEQFF.

The table lists this clonotype with many counts. The genes are TRBV7-2 and TRBJ2-2; unclear D gene. The CDR3 sequence is 12 residues long. The germline V and J ends were trimmed by 6 bases and 6 bases, with 8 bases remaining between them. The germline V gene encodes CDR1 SGHTA and CDR2 FQGNSA. The CDR3 region has the DNA TGTGCCAGCAGGGGATCTTCCGGGGAGCTGTTTTTT. It is translated as CASRGSSGELFF.

A word on this clonotype: Given the absence of the conserved phenylalanine or tryptophan at the CDR3 end, a read error is likely. This rearrangement joins TRBV11-2 to TRBJ2-1, with TRBD2 matching over 9 bases. Germline CDR1 is SGHAT and CDR2 is FQNNGV. The CDR3 length is 17 residues. CDR3 nucleotide sequence: TGTACCAGCAGCTTATTGGTGGGACTAGCCCCCGGAAATGATCAGTTCCTC. It is translated as CTSSLLVGLAPGNDQFL.

The V call is TRBV20-1, the J call TRBJ2-5; D tentatively reads TRBD1 or TRBD2 (5 bases each). The CDR3 is 14 amino acids. V was pared by 4 bases and J by 5 bases, with 17 bases between. CDR1 DFQATT and CDR2 SNEGSKA come from the germline V gene (reference sequence). Written as DNA, the CDR3 is TGCAGTGCTAATGCCGGGACGGCGGGCGAGACCCAGTACTTC. The encoded protein is CSANAGTAGETQYF.

Concerning this clonotype: Here the CDR3 omits its conserved ending phenylalanine or tryptophan, so a read error is the likely source. The rearrangement joins TRBV20-1 to TRBJ2-3; TRBD2 matches 12 bases. V was pared by 7 bases and J by 4 bases, with 6 bases of the junction left unmatched. CDR3 length: 14 residues. Germline V CDR1 and CDR2: DFQATT, SNEGSKA (reference sequence). DNA for the CDR3: TGCAGTGTTAAGACTAGCGGGAGCGCAGATACGCAGTATTCT. Encoded protein: CSVKTSGSADTQYS.

The rearrangement uses TRBV12-3 or TRBV12-4 and TRBJ2-5, with 7 bases fitting TRBD2. CDR3 size: 15 residues. V shed 6 bases and J 5 bases; nucleotides not matched to a gene: 12. The CDR3 DNA reads TGTGCCAGCAGCAGGCTGGCGGGAGTGGTGGAGACCCAGTACTTC. The encoded protein is CASSRLAGVVETQYF.

A remark on this clonotype: The final CDR3 position lacks the conserved phenylalanine or tryptophan, pointing to a likely read error. The genes are TRBV4-2 and TRBJ2-2; D is perhaps TRBD1 or TRBD2 (6 bases each). V gave up 0 bases and J gave up 9 bases, with 14 bases separating them. CDR1 is LGHNA and CDR2 is YNFKEQ in the germline V gene. The CDR3 sequence is 15 residues long. Here the CDR3 DNA reads TGTGCCAGCAGCCAAGATGGAACGGGGGCCTGGGAGCTGTTTTCT. It codes for CASSQDGTGAWELFS.

Notes on this clonotype: This could be a read error, since a much larger clone is one nucleotide away. This chain links TRBV5-1 with TRBJ2-2; D might be TRBD2 (5 bases). Looked up from germline, CDR1 is SGHRS and CDR2 is YFSETQ. The CDR3 consists of 14 residues. The CDR3 protein is CASSSAEITGELSF. The CDR3 nucleotides are TGCGCCAGCAGCTCGGCGGAGATTACCGGGGAGCTGTCTTTT.

This chain joins TRBV11-3 and TRBJ1-1; tentatively, D is TRBD1 (6 bases). The CDR3 contains 14 residues. With 1 base removed from V and 5 bases from J, the gap between germline ends came to 11 bases. Germline CDR1 SGHNT, CDR2 YENEEA. Here the CDR3 DNA reads TGTGCCAGCAGCTTAGGCCAGGGGAAGACTGAAGCTTTCTTT. This gives the protein CASSLGQGKTEAFF.

On this clonotype itself: This CDR3 is missing its conserved last phenylalanine or tryptophan, likely due to a read error. The chain employs TRBV5-4 and TRBJ2-7; D is perhaps TRBD2 (5 bases). Germline CDR1 reads SGHNT; CDR2 reads YYREEE (reference sequence). This CDR3 region has 11 residues. The CDR3 loop is CACSQSGEQYL. The CDR3 region has the DNA TGTGCCTGCAGCCAAAGCGGCGAGCAGTACCTC.

This clonotype has a count of ten or more. The CDR3 DNA follows: TGCAGTGGAGAGCGCTTCTCCTACAATGAGCAGTTCTTC. Translating gives CSGERFSYNEQFF. The chain has TRBV20-1 and TRBJ2-1; no definite D call. V was pared by 7 bases and J by 0 bases, with 10 bases between. Germline CDR1 is DFQATT and CDR2 is SNEGSKA (reference sequence). The CDR3 totals 13 residues.

Note on this clonotype: This may be a read error, as it is one base from a much larger clone. The chain links TRBV11-1 to TRBJ2-1; no firm D call. Per germline, CDR1 SGHAT and CDR2 FQDESV (reference sequence). The CDR3 covers 14 residues. The V gene lost 7 bases and the J gene lost 2 bases, with 12 bases spanning the gap. The CDR3 loop reads CASNSIRAYNEQFF. Written as DNA, the CDR3 is TGTGCCAGCAACTCAATCCGCGCCTACAATGAGCAGTTCTTC.

This clonotype was recorded at least ten times. The CDR3 sequence is CASSRGGQNIQYF. The CDR3 coding sequence is TGTGCCAGCAGCCGAGGGGGACAGAACATTCAGTACTTC. V gene TRBV12-3 or TRBV12-4 combines with J gene TRBJ2-4, with 7 bases matching TRBD1. The CDR3 is 13 residues long. Trimming at V came to 6 bases and at J to 7 bases, leaving 6 bases not matched to a gene.

Comment on this clonotype: This likely comes from a read error, as the CDR3 has no conserved phenylalanine or tryptophan at its end. The rearrangement joins TRBV5-1 to TRBJ2-6; possibly TRBD1 for D (5 bases). The CDR3 spans 16 residues. The germline V gene has CDR1 SGHRS and CDR2 YFSETQ. The CDR3 DNA reads as TGCGACAGCAGCTGGCAGACAGACTCTGGGGCCAACGTCCTGACTATC. It specifies CDSSWQTDSGANVLTI.

The V gene is TRBV12-3 or TRBV12-4, the J gene TRBJ2-1, with 7 positions matching TRBD2. After removal of 6 bases from V and 2 bases from J, the junction contained 7 bases not matched to a gene. The CDR3 totals 15 residues. The CDR3 spells CASREAGSPYNEQFF. CDR3 DNA sequence: TGTGCCAGCAGGGAAGCGGGAAGCCCCTACAATGAGCAGTTCTTC.

This clonotype was seen more than once but under ten times. The rearrangement uses TRBV6-6 and TRBJ2-7; D is perhaps TRBD2 (5 bases). Between the trimmed V and J ends, which lost 8 bases and 2 bases, there was a span of 22 bases. The CDR3 runs 16 residues. The germline CDR1 and CDR2 sequences are MNHNY and SVGAGI (reference sequence). CDR3 nucleotide sequence: TGTGCCAGCTCAAATTACGTTGGGGAGCACACCTACGAGCAGTACTTC. This translates into CASSNYVGEHTYEQYF.

Written as DNA, the CDR3 is TGTGCCAGCTCACCTCAGGGGACGAACACCGGGGAGCTGTTTTTT. Protein sequence: CASSPQGTNTGELFF. The rearrangement joins TRBV18 to TRBJ2-2; TRBD1 might be the D (6 bases). The V and J ends lost 3 bases and 0 bases respectively, with 8 bases between them. Germline V lookup: CDR1 KGHSH, CDR2 LQKENI. The CDR3 sequence is 15 residues long.

Remarks on this clonotype: The conserved phenylalanine or tryptophan normally closing the CDR3 is absent here, so this likely arose from a read error. Because the CDR3's place on the DNA is in doubt, the DNA is left out and the CDR3 is given as listed by TCRdb. The chain uses TRBV11-3 and TRBJ2-7; TRBD2 is the table's D call, not checked against the DNA. The CDR3 is 16 amino acids long, termini counted. Germline CDR1 reads SGHNT; CDR2 reads YENEEA. The CDR3 spells CARSRGGTTRFPEQHL.